This T cell receptor (beta chain) was obtained from a study of T cell repertoires in cytomegalovirus infection. Note on this clonotype: Its antigen is still unknown.

Each CDR3 protein is one row after TCRdb ran MiXCR on the reads. Of 100,000 to 150,000 distinct CDR3 sequences in the sample, about 32% were seen once. The J segment lost 12 bases and the V segment lost 8 bases, leaving 9 bases of the junction unmatched. The V gene's germline CDR1 is SEHNR and CDR2 FQNEAQ (reference sequence). The CDR3 totals 12 residues. The source of this sequence is a human donor in good health (CMV status not recorded). Some clones in this sample may be carry-over from other donors' samples. Sequenced here: CD8+ T cells from cultured PBMCs, sampled from culture after CMV antigen stimulation. This sequence joins TRBV7-9 and TRBJ1-4, with 7 positions matching TRBD1. Written as DNA, the CDR3 is TGTGCCAGCGCAATGACAGGGTACCAACTGTTTTTT. Amino acid sequence: CASAMTGYQLFF.